This T cell receptor (beta chain) was captured by sequencing in a study of identical twins. It was template switching that added a universal primer site, and there were unique molecular identifiers on the cDNA. TCRdb re-derived calls from the 5' RACE reads in MiXCR, one entry per CDR3 protein. The sample holds about 530,000 distinct CDR3 sequences, about 20% seen once. Comments on this clonotype: As yet, its antigen is unknown.

Study-wide results and limits: While abundant cord blood beta clonotypes carried fewer insertions, memory repertoires showed no such pattern.

This same sample was also part of a study on yellow fever vaccine responses in identical twins.

The receptor was derived from a young woman in good health. The sample was CD4+ T cells sorted from blood.

The CDR3 here is CATMGPYTDTQYF. As DNA, the CDR3 is TGTGCCACCATGGGGCCTTACACAGATACGCAGTATTTT. V usage is TRBV15 and J usage is TRBJ2-3, with a tentative D call TRBD1 (5 bases). CDR1 and CDR2 (germline): LNHNV, YYDKDF (reference sequence). CDR3 size: 13 residues. V gave up 7 bases and J gave up 2 bases, with 10 bases separating them.